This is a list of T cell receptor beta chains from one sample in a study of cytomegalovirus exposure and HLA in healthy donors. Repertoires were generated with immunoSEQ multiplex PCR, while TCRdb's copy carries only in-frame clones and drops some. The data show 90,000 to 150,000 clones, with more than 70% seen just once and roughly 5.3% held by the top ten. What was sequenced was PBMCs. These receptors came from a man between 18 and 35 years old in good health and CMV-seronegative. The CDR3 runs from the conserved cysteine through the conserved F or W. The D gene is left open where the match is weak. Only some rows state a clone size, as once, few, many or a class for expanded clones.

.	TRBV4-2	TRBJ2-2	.	TGTGCCAGCAGCCAAGCCAAGGAGGGCAACGGGGAGCTGTTTTTT	CASSQAKEGNGELFF
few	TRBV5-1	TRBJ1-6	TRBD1	TGCGCCAGCAGTCCCATGCAGACAGGGTCGCCACCCCTCCACTTT	CASSPMQTGSPPLHF
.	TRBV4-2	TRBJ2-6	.	TGTGCCAGCAGCCGACCGGGACACCAAATCTCTGGGGCCAACGTCCTGACTTTC	CASSRPGHQISGANVLTF
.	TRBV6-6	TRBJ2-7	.	TGTGCCAGCAGTTCGCCCCGGGACTCGGGCTCCTACGAGCAGTACTTC	CASSSPRDSGSYEQYF
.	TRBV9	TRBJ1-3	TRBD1	TGTGCCAGCAGCGAGACAGGGGCGAGCTCTGGAAACACCATATATTTT	CASSETGASSGNTIYF
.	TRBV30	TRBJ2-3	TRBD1	TGTGCCTGGAGGTCTGGGACAGGGGGCTTGACAGATACGCAGTATTTT	CAWRSGTGGLTDTQYF
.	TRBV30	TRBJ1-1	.	TGTGCCTGGAGTGTACGGGGGGCGGACGCTGAAGCTTTCTTT	CAWSVRGADAEAFF
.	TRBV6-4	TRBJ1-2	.	TGTGCCAGCAGTGACTCGGAGCACGGACAGTTATCCTATGGCTACACCTTC	CASSDSEHGQLSYGYTF
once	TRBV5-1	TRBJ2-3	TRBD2	TGCGCCAGCAGCAAAGCGGGGGCCCTAAGCAGGGATACGCAGTATTTT	CASSKAGALSRDTQYF
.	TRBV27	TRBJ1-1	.	TGTGCCAGCTTGAAGGCGGGGACGGTGAACACTGAAGCTTTCTTT	CASLKAGTVNTEAFF
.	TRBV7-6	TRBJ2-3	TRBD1	TGTGCCAGCAGCCCAAGGACAGGAGCAAGCACAGATACGCAGTATTTT	CASSPRTGASTDTQYF
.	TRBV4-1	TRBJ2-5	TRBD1	TGCGCCAGCAGCCAAGTACCGGGACAGGGTTTTTATGAGACCCAGTACTTC	CASSQVPGQGFYETQYF
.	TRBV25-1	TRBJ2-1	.	TGTGCCAGCAGTAACCACGCACAGGGAATAGTCGGCAATGAGCAGTTCTTC	CASSNHAQGIVGNEQFF
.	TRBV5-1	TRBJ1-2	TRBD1	TGCGCCAGCAGCCTGGGGGGGGGACAGGGAAATCGCGGCTACACCTTC	CASSLGGGQGNRGYTF
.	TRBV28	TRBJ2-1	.	TGTGCCAGCAGCTCCTGGCCTGACAATGAGCAGTTCTTC	CASSSWPDNEQFF
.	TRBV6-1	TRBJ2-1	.	TGTGCCAGCAGCCTAGAGCGTCCCTCCTACAATGAGCAGTTCTTC	CASSLERPSYNEQFF
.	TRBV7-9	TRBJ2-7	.	TGTGCCAGCAGCTCCGCCTACGAGCAGTACTTC	CASSSAYEQYF
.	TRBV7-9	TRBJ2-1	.	TGTGCCAGCAGCTCGGGACTTAAAAATATGGTGAGCTCCTACAATGAGCAGTTCTTC	CASSSGLKNMVSSYNEQFF
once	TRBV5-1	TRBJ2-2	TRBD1	TGCGCCAGCAGCCCCAGACAGGGGGGCACCGGGGAGCTGTTTTTT	CASSPRQGGTGELFF
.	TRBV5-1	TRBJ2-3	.	TGCGCCAGCAGCTGGACTGGGGAAGATACGCAGTATTTT	CASSWTGEDTQYF
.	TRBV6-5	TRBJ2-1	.	TGTGCCAGCAGTTACTCCATTAATCCCGGGGATGAGCAGTTCTTC	CASSYSINPGDEQFF
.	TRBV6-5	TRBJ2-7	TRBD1	TGTGCCAGCACGGACAGGGCCTACGAGCAGTACTTC	CASTDRAYEQYF
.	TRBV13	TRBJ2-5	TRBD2	TGTGCCAGCAGCCACCTAGCGGGGCAAGAGACCCAGTACTTC	CASSHLAGQETQYF
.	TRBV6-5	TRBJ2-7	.	TGTGCCAGCAGTGATGGAGGTTCCGAGCAGTACTTC	CASSDGGSEQYF
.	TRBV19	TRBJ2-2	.	TGTGCCAGTAGTATAACGGGGGGCCGCACCGGGGAGCTGTTTTTT	CASSITGGRTGELFF
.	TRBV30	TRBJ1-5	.	TGTGCCTGGAGTCCCAGCGGAAATCAGCCCCAGCATTTT	CAWSPSGNQPQHF
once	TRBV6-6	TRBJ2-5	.	TGTGCCAGCAGACTAGCGTCGGGGGCCCAGGGGCCCCAGTACTTC	CASRLASGAQGPQYF
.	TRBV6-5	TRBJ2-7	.	TGTGCCAGCAGTTCCTACTTGGGGGGCTACGAGCAGTACTTC	CASSSYLGGYEQYF
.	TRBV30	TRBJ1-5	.	TGTGCCTGGAGTCCCGGGACAACCAATCAGCCCCAGCATTTT	CAWSPGTTNQPQHF
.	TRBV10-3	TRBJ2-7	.	TGTGCCATCAATAATAACGCGGGTAGCTCCTACGAGCAGTACTTC	CAINNNAGSSYEQYF
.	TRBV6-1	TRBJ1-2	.	TGTGCCAGCAGTGAAACTTGGGGGCCTGGCTACACCTTC	CASSETWGPGYTF
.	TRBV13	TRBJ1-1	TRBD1	TGTGCCAGCAGCCCGAGACAGGGCCTAAACACTGAAGCTTTCTTT	CASSPRQGLNTEAFF
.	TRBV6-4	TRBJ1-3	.	TGTGCCAGCAGTGCCTCCCCAGGCGACGGAAACACCATATATTTT	CASSASPGDGNTIYF
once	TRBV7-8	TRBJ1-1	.	TGTGCCAGCAGCGAACACAGGGCCCCGGGGACTGAAGCTTTCTTT	CASSEHRAPGTEAFF
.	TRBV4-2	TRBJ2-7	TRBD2	TGTGCCAGCAGCCAAGATGCGGCTAGCGGGGGGGAGGAGCAGTACTTC	CASSQDAASGGEEQYF
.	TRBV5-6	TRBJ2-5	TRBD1	TGTGCCAGCAGCTTGGGGGGACAGGGCACACAAGAGACCCAGTACTTC	CASSLGGQGTQETQYF